Below, 22 T cell receptor beta chains from the same sample are listed, as sequenced in a study of cytomegalovirus exposure and HLA in healthy donors. PCR amplification relied on 60 Vbeta primers (plus 13 Jbeta primers). Libraries were prepared by immunoSEQ multiplex PCR; TCRdb keeps only in-frame clonotypes and omits some of them. The table records approximately 170,000 clones, roughly 79% of them present only once. What was sequenced was PBMCs. These receptor sequences come from a man aged 40-55 years in good health and CMV-seronegative.

V and J are TRBV27 and TRBJ2-1; no definite D call. V shed 5 bases and J shed 4 bases, with 9 bases lying between them. Germline loops: CDR1 MNHEY, CDR2 SMNVEV (reference sequence). The CDR3 runs 13 residues. The CDR3 nucleotides are TGTGCCAGCAGTCCCTTGGCATACAATGAGCAGTTCTTC. Residues: CASSPLAYNEQFF.

This clone was observed once. The V gene is TRBV18, the J gene TRBJ1-1, with a tentative D call TRBD1 (6 bases). Deletions cut 3 bases from V and 1 base from J, with 18 bases between. This CDR3 comprises 17 residues. Germline V gene sequence: CDR1 KGHSH, CDR2 LQKENI. The CDR3 DNA reads TGTGCCAGCTCACCGCGTCAGGGGCCCTCCCCGAACACTGAAGCTTTCTTT. The encoded protein is CASSPRQGPSPNTEAFF.

The chain combines TRBV6-5 with TRBJ2-3, with a tentative D call TRBD2 (6 bases). This CDR3 comprises 15 residues. Germline V gene lookup returns CDR1 MNHEY and CDR2 SVGAGI. V was pared by 10 bases and J by 2 bases, with 19 bases between. DNA of the CDR3: TGTGCCACATCTACGGGGACTCTGAACACAGATACGCAGTATTTT. Translation: CATSTGTLNTDTQYF.

This chain connects TRBV6-1 to TRBJ2-7, with 7 bases aligning to TRBD2. V trimming: 0 bases; J trimming: 6 bases; junction bases outside the gene matches: 14. Germline loops: CDR1 MNHNS, CDR2 SASEGT. The CDR3 spans 17 residues. The CDR3 sequence is CASSEALRDWGGVEQYV. The CDR3 DNA reads as TGTGCCAGCAGTGAAGCGCTTCGGGATTGGGGGGGAGTCGAGCAGTACGTC.

The chain recombines TRBV18 with TRBJ1-3; D is ambiguous. The germline V gene encodes CDR1 KGHSH and CDR2 LQKENI. The CDR3 is 17 amino acids. V lost 1 base, J lost 0 bases, and 13 bases lay in between. This chain's CDR3 is CASSPLWVRSSGNTIYF. In DNA form, the CDR3 reads TGTGCCAGCTCACCACTATGGGTCCGGAGCTCTGGAAACACCATATATTTT.

The chain is built from TRBV9 and TRBJ1-4; D not certain. Germline V gene lookup returns CDR1 SGDLS and CDR2 YYNGEE. Trimming left V 3 bases short and J 14 bases short, with 11 bases between. The length of the CDR3 is 11 residues. The CDR3 protein is CASSGGVELFF. CDR3 DNA sequence: TGTGCCAGCAGCGGAGGCGTAGAGCTGTTTTTT.

V is TRBV4-1 and J is TRBJ1-1; maybe TRBD1 (5 bases). V lost 3 bases and J 0 bases, leaving 23 bases between the germline ends. This CDR3 has 19 amino acids. Germline lookup yields CDR1 MGHRA and CDR2 YSYEKL. In DNA form, the CDR3 reads TGCGCCAGCAGCCAGGGGTTGCTCAGGCAGGGCAATATGAACACTGAAGCTTTCTTT. It encodes CASSQGLLRQGNMNTEAFF.

In the case of this clone: Because the CDR3's place on the DNA is in doubt, the DNA is left out and the CDR3 is given as listed by TCRdb. The CDR3 sequence: CASSVQGFLETQYF. The chain uses TRBV2 and TRBJ2-5; no DNA check was done on the table's D call, TRBD1. The CDR3 totals 14 residues, both ends included. From germline, CDR1 is SNHLY and CDR2 FYNNEI.

The chain recombines TRBV15 with TRBJ1-4; 7 bases map to TRBD1. Germline values: CDR1 LNHNV, CDR2 YYDKDF (reference sequence). The CDR3 is 15 amino acids. The trim removed 8 bases at V and 6 bases at J, leaving 12 bases unmatched. CDR3 bases: TGTGCCACCTCCAAAGGCAGGGGGGAACATGAAAAACTGTTTTTT. Translating it yields CATSKGRGEHEKLFF.

The sample holds one count of this clone. The chain couples TRBV5-6 to TRBJ1-1, with D possibly TRBD1 on 5 matching bases. CDR3 size: 15 residues. The germline V and J ends were trimmed by 1 base and 1 base, with 11 bases remaining between them. Germline V lookup: CDR1 SGHDT, CDR2 YYEEEE. Here the CDR3 DNA reads TGTGCCAGCAGCTTGTTCCAGGGCCAGAACACTGAAGCTTTCTTT. As protein: CASSLFQGQNTEAFF.

The gene calls are TRBV6-5 and TRBJ2-1; D uncertain. Germline CDR1 is MNHEY and CDR2 is SVGAGI. Trimming took off 4 bases at V and 10 bases at J, with 14 bases between the two ends. This CDR3 has 13 amino acids. In DNA form, the CDR3 reads TGTGCCAGCAGTTCCGAACGGATCAGGGAGCAGTTCTTC. Its protein product is CASSSERIREQFF.

About this clone: Germline and junction disagree at one end, which may indicate a read error. The chain uses TRBV5-4 and TRBJ1-2; 11 nucleotides match TRBD1. The CDR3 runs 12 residues. Per the germline V gene, CDR1 is SGHNT and CDR2 is YYREEE (reference sequence). The CDR3 nucleotides are TGTGCCAGCAGCCAGGACAGGGGGCGCGGTATATTC. This codes for CASSQDRGRGIF.

The chain joins TRBV5-4 to TRBJ1-5; D is unclear. V was clipped by 0 bases and J by 0 bases, with 10 bases between them. Germline V lookup: CDR1 SGHNT, CDR2 YYREEE (reference sequence). This CDR3 region has 16 residues. The CDR3 sequence is CASSLGGGTSNQPQHF. CDR3 sequence (DNA): TGTGCCAGCAGCTTGGGGGGAGGTACTAGCAATCAGCCCCAGCATTTT.

The chain links TRBV7-2 to TRBJ2-1; unclear D gene. Germline values: CDR1 SGHTA, CDR2 FQGNSA. The CDR3 totals 12 residues. V shed 7 bases and J shed 9 bases, with 13 bases lying between them. The DNA for the CDR3 is TGTGCCAGCACCCGAGAGAGGCGTGAGCAGTTCTTC. Its protein product is CASTRERREQFF.

The chain is built from TRBV6-5 and TRBJ2-1; no reliable D call. The length of the CDR3 is 12 residues. Trimming took 5 bases from V and 3 from J, leaving 5 bases between them. Germline lookup yields CDR1 MNHEY and CDR2 SVGAGI. The CDR3 nucleotides are TGTGCCAGCAGTAACAACTACAATGAGCAGTTCTTC. Protein: CASSNNYNEQFF.

The genes are TRBV9 and TRBJ2-6; TRBD1 matches 8 bases. After removal of 5 bases from V and 2 bases from J, the junction contained 6 bases not matched to a gene. This CDR3 comprises 16 residues. Germline V CDR1 and CDR2: SGDLS, YYNGEE. The CDR3 reads CASSDRGGAGANVLTF. The CDR3 bases are TGTGCCAGCAGTGACAGGGGAGGCGCTGGGGCCAACGTCCTGACTTTC.

The chain employs TRBV4-2 and TRBJ2-7, with 8 bases aligning to TRBD2. The CDR3 has 15 amino acids. The V gene's germline CDR1 is LGHNA and CDR2 YNFKEQ. After removal of 4 bases from V and 5 bases from J, the junction contained 10 bases not matched to a gene. The CDR3 sequence: CASSRAGGGENEQYF. CDR3 nucleotide sequence: TGTGCCAGCAGCCGCGCCGGGGGGGGAGAGAACGAGCAGTACTTC.

The rearrangement uses TRBV27 and TRBJ2-3, with unresolved D. V was pared by 4 bases and J by 6 bases, with 8 bases between. This CDR3 has 12 residues. CDR1 and CDR2 from the germline V gene are MNHEY and SMNVEV (reference sequence). CDR3 bases: TGTGCCAGCAGTTCCTCGAGGGATACGCAGTATTTT. This encodes CASSSSRDTQYF.

V gene TRBV6-6 combines with J gene TRBJ2-1, with a tentative D call TRBD2 (6 bases). V lost 7 bases and J 9 bases, leaving 13 bases between the germline ends. The germline gives CDR1 MNHNY, CDR2 SVGAGI (reference sequence). CDR3 length: 12 residues. The CDR3 bases are TGTGCCAGCACCAGGATGGAGGGTGAGCAGTTCTTC. Residues: CASTRMEGEQFF.

This chain connects TRBV4-1 to TRBJ2-5; TRBD1 might be the D (5 bases). The J call may be wrong; the DNA end is better matched by TRBJ2-7. The germline V gene encodes CDR1 MGHRA and CDR2 YSYEKL. The CDR3 is 14 amino acids. For the CDR3, the DNA is TGCGCCAGCAGCCAGGAACAGGCTTTCTACGAGCAGTACTTC. Translation gives CASSQEQAFYEQYF.

This chain connects TRBV28 to TRBJ2-5; possibly TRBD2 for D (7 bases). Per the germline V gene, CDR1 is MDHEN and CDR2 is SYDVKM. The length of the CDR3 is 15 residues. V dropped 6 bases and J dropped 4 bases, with 18 bases sitting between them. The CDR3 protein is CASSPGGPGGETQYF. The DNA for the CDR3 is TGTGCCAGCAGCCCCGGGGGGCCCGGGGGAGAGACCCAGTACTTC.

The V gene is TRBV27, the J gene TRBJ1-1; D perhaps matches TRBD1 (6 bases). Trimming shortened V by 2 bases and J by 4 bases, and 17 bases separated the two germline ends. Germline lookup yields CDR1 MNHEY and CDR2 SMNVEV (reference sequence). CDR3 size: 16 residues. DNA of the CDR3: TGTGCCAGCAGTTTAAAGGGGTGGGGAGGGGGCACTGAAGCTTTCTTT. Amino acid sequence: CASSLKGWGGGTEAFF.